A single sample gave rise to the 29 T cell receptor beta chains below, sequenced in a study of blood T cell repertoires in COVID-19. Profiling relied on immunoSEQ multiplex PCR, and the TCRdb table lists in-frame clones only, not all of them. Of approximately 170,000 clones in the sample, less than 90% were seen once. Specimen: PBMCs or T cells enriched from blood (not recorded which). The receptor source for this set is a woman in her fifties or sixties who had recovered from COVID-19.

This sequence joins TRBV28 and TRBJ1-6; D is possibly TRBD1 (6 bases). Germline CDR1 and CDR2: MDHEN and SYDVKM. Trimming took off 10 bases at V and 8 bases at J, with 15 bases between the two ends. The CDR3 has 13 residues. DNA for the CDR3: TGTGCCATCGGGGGGCGCAGGGATTCACCCCTCCACTTT. Its translation: CAIGGRRDSPLHF.

The chain couples TRBV6-1 to TRBJ1-6; D ambiguous. CDR1 and CDR2 from the germline V gene are MNHNS and SASEGT. Between the trimmed V and J ends, which lost 2 bases and 5 bases, there was a span of 13 bases. This CDR3 is built from 16 residues. This CDR3 reads CASSEMSWRNNSPLHF. The CDR3, as DNA: TGTGCCAGCAGTGAAATGTCTTGGCGGAATAATTCACCCCTCCACTTT.

V gene TRBV5-5 combines with J gene TRBJ1-2, with D unresolved. Germline assignment: CDR1 SGHKS and CDR2 YYEKEE (reference sequence). Trimming took off 3 bases at V and 0 bases at J, with 9 bases between the two ends. CDR3 size: 14 residues. This CDR3 is CASSSGPTNYGYTF. CDR3 nucleotide sequence: TGTGCCAGCAGCTCAGGTCCCACTAACTATGGCTACACCTTC.

The chain joins TRBV7-2 to TRBJ2-5; 9 nucleotides line up with TRBD1. V was clipped by 3 bases and J by 4 bases; unmatched bases: 9. The CDR3 spans 16 residues. The germline V gene has CDR1 SGHTA and CDR2 FQGNSA. The CDR3 sequence: CASSFSGTGSGETQYF. The CDR3 DNA is TGTGCCAGCAGCTTTTCCGGGACAGGGTCGGGAGAGACCCAGTACTTC.

The V call is TRBV5-1, the J call TRBJ2-1, with 8 bases identical to TRBD1. With 0 bases clipped from V and 4 bases from J, the junction kept 3 bases outside the gene matches. This CDR3 has 15 residues. In germline, CDR1 is SGHRS, CDR2 YFSETQ. In nucleotides, the CDR3 is TGCGCCAGCAGCTTGGGACAGGGGACGTACAATGAGCAGTTCTTC. Its translation: CASSLGQGTYNEQFF.

This clone was seen only a few times. The chain employs TRBV5-1 and TRBJ2-3; TRBD2 aligns across 11 bases. The CDR3 is made up of 15 amino acids. V shed 3 bases and J 0 bases; nucleotides not matched to a gene: 0. Germline V lookup: CDR1 SGHRS, CDR2 YFSETQ. The DNA for the CDR3 is TGCGCCAGCAGCTGGACTAGCGGGAGCACAGATACGCAGTATTTT. Its protein is CASSWTSGSTDTQYF.

This chain links TRBV28 with TRBJ1-6, with D unclear. The ends were cut back, 2 bases at V and 13 bases at J, with 9 bases in the middle. The CDR3 has 12 residues. The germline V gene encodes CDR1 MDHEN and CDR2 SYDVKM. The CDR3: CASSLREFPLHF. The CDR3, as DNA: TGTGCCAGCAGTTTAAGGGAGTTCCCCCTCCACTTT.

The V call is TRBV7-2, the J call TRBJ2-1; tentatively, D is TRBD1 (5 bases). Trimming shortened V by 1 base and J by 5 bases, and 15 bases separated the two germline ends. The CDR3 has 16 residues. Germline CDR1 is SGHTA and CDR2 is FQGNSA. The CDR3 DNA reads as TGTGCCAGCAGCTTAGGCGCAGGGCAGAGGAACAATGAGCAGTTCTTC. Its translation is CASSLGAGQRNNEQFF.

The genes are TRBV9 and TRBJ2-3, with 11 bases that match TRBD2. The CDR3 is made up of 18 amino acids. Germline CDR1 is SGDLS and CDR2 is YYNGEE. The junction had 17 bases not matched to a gene; V was cut back by 6 bases and J by 5 bases. CDR3 in DNA: TGTGCCAGCACTAAAAAGTCGGTAGCGGGAGGGGGAGGAGATACGCAGTATTTT. Translation gives CASTKKSVAGGGGDTQYF.

The chain couples TRBV19 to TRBJ2-3; D gene uncertain. The V gene's germline CDR1 is LNHDA and CDR2 SQIVND (reference sequence). Trimming left V 5 bases short and J 5 bases short, with 11 bases between. This CDR3 has 13 amino acids. CDR3 loop: CASSSRWRDTQYF. The CDR3 region has the DNA TGTGCCAGTAGTTCCAGGTGGCGAGATACGCAGTATTTT. Full variable domain (outside the CDR3, taken from reference TRBV19 and TRBJ2-3): DGGITQSPKYLFRKEGQNVTLSCEQNLNHDAMYWYRQDPGQGLRLIYYSQIVNDFQKGDIAEGYSVSREKKESFPLTVTSAQKNPTAFYLCASSSRWRDTQYFGPGTRLTVL.

The genes are TRBV19 and TRBJ1-3; D perhaps matches TRBD1 (6 bases). Germline loops: CDR1 LNHDA, CDR2 SQIVND (reference sequence). V lost 6 bases to trimming and J lost 0 bases, with 18 bases between them. The CDR3 extends over 17 amino acids. CDR3 in amino acids: CASSPKGGGSSGNTIYF. The CDR3 region has the DNA TGTGCCAGTAGCCCTAAAGGGGGAGGGAGCTCTGGAAACACCATATATTTT.

As regards this clone: This CDR3 is also generated by other DNA sequences in the sample. This rearrangement joins TRBV18 to TRBJ1-1; TRBD1 matches 8 bases. CDR1 and CDR2 from the germline V gene are KGHSH and LQKENI. The CDR3 consists of 13 residues. J lost 3 bases, V lost 6 bases, and 3 bases had no gene match. This CDR3 reads CASSPGQDTEAFF. CDR3 bases: TGTGCCAGCTCCCCGGGACAGGACACTGAAGCTTTCTTT.

The chain is built from TRBV19 and TRBJ1-2, with 8 bases that match TRBD1. The V gene end was trimmed by 3 bases and the J gene end by 4 bases; junction bases not matched to a gene: 7. The length of the CDR3 is 15 residues. CDR1 and CDR2 (germline): LNHDA, SQIVND (reference sequence). The CDR3, as DNA: TGTGCCAGTAGTATGGGGACAGGTCCGTCCTATGGCTACACCTTC. The encoded protein is CASSMGTGPSYGYTF.

This chain links TRBV18 with TRBJ2-3, with 8 nucleotides matching TRBD2. The CDR3 spans 16 residues. V shed 4 bases and J 8 bases; nucleotides not matched to a gene: 14. The germline gives CDR1 KGHSH, CDR2 LQKENI. The CDR3 sequence is CASSQLAGGPEGTQYF. CDR3 coding DNA: TGTGCCAGCTCACAACTCGCGGGGGGCCCCGAGGGTACGCAGTATTTT.

This clone was recorded only once. CDR3 nucleotides: TGTGCCAGCAGCTTAGGAGGACTTTCGATTCTCAAGCAGTACTTC. This sequence encodes CASSLGGLSILKQYF. This chain links TRBV7-8 with TRBJ2-7, with D possibly TRBD2 on 5 matching bases. CDR1 is SGHVS, CDR2 FQNEAQ, per germline. The CDR3 covers 15 residues. Between the trimmed V and J ends, which lost 1 base and 8 bases, there was a span of 18 bases. The full variable domain, in which reference TRBV7-8 and TRBJ2-7 provide the parts outside the CDR3, is GAGVSQSPRYKVAKRGQDVALRCDPISGHVSLFWYQQALGQGPEFLTYFQNEAQLDKSGLPSDRFFAERPEGSVSTLKIQRTQQEDSAVYLCASSLGGLSILKQYFGPGTRLTVT.

The chain links TRBV3-1 (or the pseudogene TRBV3-2) to TRBJ1-4; a possible D gene is TRBD1 (5 bases). Germline loops: CDR1 LGHDT, CDR2 YNNKEL (reference sequence). With 3 bases removed from V and 6 bases from J, the gap between germline ends came to 11 bases. This CDR3 spans 14 amino acids. The CDR3 region is CASSHGTVDEKLFF. In DNA, the CDR3 is TGTGCCAGCAGCCACGGGACTGTCGATGAAAAACTGTTTTTT.

V usage is TRBV19 and J usage is TRBJ2-5; no reliable D call. The CDR3 has 13 residues. The germline V and J ends were trimmed by 3 bases and 4 bases, with 9 bases remaining between them. Germline CDR1 reads LNHDA; CDR2 reads SQIVND (reference sequence). In nucleotides, the CDR3 is TGTGCCAGTAGTATTGGTTTGGCAGAGACCCAGTACTTC. Encoded protein: CASSIGLAETQYF. Full variable domain (remainder filled in from reference TRBV19 and TRBJ2-5): DGGITQSPKYLFRKEGQNVTLSCEQNLNHDAMYWYRQDPGQGLRLIYYSQIVNDFQKGDIAEGYSVSREKKESFPLTVTSAQKNPTAFYLCASSIGLAETQYFGPGTRLLVL.

The V and J genes are TRBV19 and TRBJ1-6; the D gene is possibly TRBD1 (6 bases). This CDR3 is 12 amino acids long. CDR1 is LNHDA, CDR2 SQIVND, per germline (reference sequence). V was pared by 8 bases and J by 7 bases, with 9 bases between. The CDR3 sequence is CASGRGNSPLHF. The CDR3 DNA reads TGTGCCAGTGGAAGGGGGAATTCACCCCTCCACTTT.

The chain links TRBV18 to TRBJ2-3; D perhaps matches TRBD2 (6 bases). From germline, CDR1 is KGHSH and CDR2 LQKENI. The V end was cut by 2 bases, the J end by 2 bases, with 14 bases between. The CDR3 is made up of 16 amino acids. CDR3: CASSPNTGLITDTQYF. The CDR3 DNA is TGTGCCAGCTCACCAAACACGGGACTTATCACAGATACGCAGTATTTT.

The V and J genes are TRBV21-1 and TRBJ2-4; TRBD1 was called by the table and not checked on the DNA. TRBV21-1 is flagged as a pseudogene. The CDR3 sequence is 16 residues long. CDR3 DNA: TGTGCCAACAAGGGGGACGGCCCACTAGCCAAAAACATTCAGTACTTC. Residues: CANKGDGPLAKNIQYF.

The V gene is TRBV7-2, the J gene TRBJ2-7, with TRBD2 matching 11 bases. The CDR3 covers 14 residues. V shed 2 bases, J shed 6 bases, and the junction held 3 bases outside the gene matches. Germline V gives CDR1 SGHTA, CDR2 FQGNSA. The CDR3 sequence: CASSLSSGGSEQYF. For the CDR3, the DNA is TGTGCCAGCAGCTTATCTAGCGGGGGGAGCGAGCAGTACTTC.

This CDR3 reads CASSPGGTATNEKLFF. The CDR3 DNA is TGTGCCAGTAGCCCAGGGGGGACCGCAACTAATGAAAAACTGTTTTTT. This chain connects TRBV19 to TRBJ1-4; 7 positions match TRBD1. Germline CDR1 and CDR2: LNHDA and SQIVND (reference sequence). V dropped 6 bases and J dropped 0; count of bases not matched to a gene: 7. The CDR3 sequence is 16 residues long.

The chain has TRBV5-1 and TRBJ2-3, with D maybe TRBD1 (6 bases). The V end lost 3 bases, the J end lost 0 bases, and 8 bases lay between the germline ends. The germline V gene encodes CDR1 SGHRS and CDR2 YFSETQ. The CDR3 covers 14 residues. CDR3 coding DNA: TGCGCCAGCAGCTCAGGGGTCAGCACAGATACGCAGTATTTT. Translating gives CASSSGVSTDTQYF.

The chain carries TRBV5-4 and TRBJ2-7; TRBD1 is a possible D gene (6 bases). The CDR3 is 14 amino acids. Germline CDR1 and CDR2: SGHNT and YYREEE (reference sequence). The V and J ends lost 1 base and 2 bases respectively, with 10 bases between them. CDR3: CASSLKTGAYEQYF. In DNA form, the CDR3 reads TGTGCCAGCAGCTTGAAGACAGGAGCCTACGAGCAGTACTTC.

The chain recombines TRBV28 with TRBJ1-1; 7 nucleotides match TRBD1. CDR3 length: 13 residues. CDR1 MDHEN and CDR2 SYDVKM come from the germline V gene. With 5 bases clipped from V and 2 bases from J, the junction kept 2 bases outside the gene matches. The CDR3 DNA reads as TGTGCCAGCAGTCGACAGGGAAACACTGAAGCTTTCTTT. Its translation: CASSRQGNTEAFF.

This clone was recorded once. The V call is TRBV21-1, the J call TRBJ2-2; the DNA was not used to check the table's D call, TRBD2. TRBV21-1 is an annotated pseudogene. This CDR3 comprises 17 residues. The CDR3 spells CASSKAGSGRNTGELFF. CDR3 bases: TGTGCCAGCAGCAAAGCGGGGAGCGGGAGGAACACCGGGGAGCTGTTTTTT.

The gene calls are TRBV5-1 and TRBJ2-1; TRBD2 matches at 9 bases. Germline assignment: CDR1 SGHRS and CDR2 YFSETQ. With V trimmed by 0 bases and J by 7 bases, 8 bases remained unmatched. This CDR3 contains 16 residues. CDR3 sequence: CASSLVSSGIGNEQFF. The CDR3 bases are TGCGCCAGCAGCTTGGTATCTAGCGGGATTGGTAATGAGCAGTTCTTC.

This chain uses TRBV28 with TRBJ1-1, with D tentatively TRBD1 (6 bases). The CDR3 covers 15 residues. The germline gives CDR1 MDHEN, CDR2 SYDVKM. V dropped 6 bases and J dropped 1 base, with 15 bases sitting between them. The CDR3 sequence is CASRTSGVGNTEAFF. As DNA, the CDR3 is TGTGCCAGCAGAACTTCAGGGGTAGGGAACACTGAAGCTTTCTTT.

This rearrangement joins TRBV7-9 to TRBJ2-7, with D possibly matching TRBD2 (6 bases). The CDR3 loop spans 13 amino acids. Trimming cost V 0 bases and J 6 bases, with 9 bases left between them. Germline V gene sequence: CDR1 SEHNR, CDR2 FQNEAQ (reference sequence). The CDR3 DNA reads TGTGCCAGCAGCTTAGCCGGGGGTTTCGAGCAGTACTTC. Amino acid sequence: CASSLAGGFEQYF.